This T cell receptor beta chain was identified during a study of cytomegalovirus exposure and HLA in healthy donors. V was clipped by 1 base and J by 4 bases, with 7 bases between them. Looked up from germline, CDR1 is SGHAT and CDR2 is FQNNGV. This CDR3 has 13 residues. PCR amplification relied on 60 Vbeta primers (plus 13 Jbeta primers). Sequenced by immunoSEQ multiplex PCR; TCRdb stores in-frame clones only, minus some. In all, the sample yields about 200,000 clones. This receptor was taken from a boy between 5 and 17 years old in good health and CMV-seronegative. The rearrangement uses TRBV11-2 and TRBJ2-5; TRBD2 is a possible D gene (5 bases). The sequenced material came from PBMCs. CDR3 coding DNA: TGTGCCAGCAGCTTAGGAGGGTCAGAGACCCAGTACTTC. Translation gives CASSLGGSETQYF.